The 14 T cell receptor beta chains in this list originate from one sample, sequenced in a study of chemoradiotherapy in HPV16-positive cancers (dated by TCRdb to between 2022 and 2023). Library method: the immunoSEQ multiplex PCR assay. In TCRdb, the immuneACCESS table is reduced to in-frame sequences with V and J assigned. These tables do not hold every clone; where another copy was compared, an unresolved V gene accounts for under half, and the others remain unexplained. The sample table lists approximately 11,000 clones, 75% of them with a count of one. Of the sample, nearly 7.5% is held by the ten largest clones. The specimen was obtained from a patient who underwent chemoradiotherapy. These receptors originate from a human donor with HPV-associated anogenital cancer.

The V call is TRBV9, the J call TRBJ2-1; perhaps TRBD2 as D (6 bases). The CDR3 is made up of 14 amino acids. V lost 3 bases and J 8 bases, leaving 15 bases between the germline ends. In germline, CDR1 is SGDLS, CDR2 YYNGEE. The CDR3 bases are TGTGCCAGCAGCGAGGGACTGGCAGCCGATGAGCAGTTCTTC. Its protein is CASSEGLAADEQFF.

This clone was seen a single time. CDR3 in DNA: TGCGCCAGCAGCCAAAACCCCGGGACTGAAGAGACCCAGTACTTC. It yields the protein CASSQNPGTEETQYF. The gene calls are TRBV4-3 and TRBJ2-5; D possibly corresponds to TRBD2 (6 bases). The length of the CDR3 is 15 residues. Germline loops: CDR1 LGHNA, CDR2 YSLEER. V was clipped by 2 bases and J by 3 bases, with 13 bases between them.

This clone was counted only a few times. The chain couples TRBV4-1 to TRBJ2-2; weak D call: TRBD1 (6 bases). V gave up 0 bases and J gave up 2 bases, with 13 bases separating them. The germline CDR1 and CDR2 sequences are MGHRA and YSYEKL. The CDR3 runs to 17 residues. CDR3: CASSQESGTLNTGELFF. The DNA of the CDR3 is TGCGCCAGCAGCCAAGAGTCCGGGACACTTAACACCGGGGAGCTGTTTTTT.

The rearrangement joins TRBV2 to TRBJ1-1; D remains unclear. The CDR3 totals 14 residues. Germline CDR1 and CDR2: SNHLY and FYNNEI. The germline V and J ends were trimmed by 7 bases and 0 bases, with 12 bases remaining between them. CDR3 sequence: CASMLEGLNTEAFF. The CDR3 DNA reads TGTGCCAGCATGCTTGAAGGTTTGAACACTGAAGCTTTCTTT.

Here the CDR3 reads CASSHLATQETQYF. The CDR3 DNA sequence: TGCGCCAGCAGCCACCTAGCCACCCAAGAGACCCAGTACTTC. The V gene is TRBV5-1, the J gene TRBJ2-5; the D gene is possibly TRBD2 (5 bases). This CDR3 region has 14 residues. CDR1 and CDR2 (germline): SGHRS, YFSETQ. Trimming removed 4 bases at V and 1 base at J, with 11 bases between.

The rearrangement uses TRBV11-2 and TRBJ2-5, with TRBD2 as a possible D gene (5 bases). The V gene lost 3 bases and the J gene lost 5 bases, with 10 bases spanning the gap. The CDR3 extends over 13 amino acids. The germline V gene has CDR1 SGHAT and CDR2 FQNNGV. The CDR3 region has the DNA TGTGCCAGCAGCTTTGTCCCGGGGGAGACCCAGTACTTC. Translated, it gives CASSFVPGETQYF.

This chain uses TRBV4-1 with TRBJ2-1; TRBD2 aligns across 9 bases. V lost 2 bases, J lost 2 bases, and 7 bases stayed unmatched. The CDR3 loop spans 17 amino acids. Looked up from germline, CDR1 is MGHRA and CDR2 is YSYEKL. CDR3 sequence (DNA): TGCGCCAGCAGCCAATATGTAGCGGGAGTCGCCTACAATGAGCAGTTCTTC. This sequence encodes CASSQYVAGVAYNEQFF.

This clone turned up a few times. The chain joins TRBV29-1 to TRBJ2-5; unclear D gene. The ends were cut back, 6 bases at V and 0 bases at J, with 11 bases in the middle. Germline V gives CDR1 SQVTM, CDR2 ANQGSEA. This CDR3 contains 13 residues. CDR3 region: CSVPQWNQETQYF. The CDR3 region has the DNA TGCAGCGTCCCACAGTGGAACCAAGAGACCCAGTACTTC.

The gene calls are TRBV5-1 and TRBJ2-3, with 13 bases aligning to TRBD2. The J segment lost 0 bases and the V segment lost 0 bases, leaving 7 bases of the junction unmatched. The V gene's germline CDR1 is SGHRS and CDR2 YFSETQ. The CDR3 length is 19 residues. The DNA of the CDR3 is TGCGCCAGCAGCTTGGTGGGGACTAGCGGGACGGGTAGCACAGATACGCAGTATTTT. It encodes CASSLVGTSGTGSTDTQYF.

The genes are TRBV9 and TRBJ2-2; D ambiguous. Germline CDR1 and CDR2: SGDLS and YYNGEE. Trimming pared 1 base from V and 2 bases from J, leaving 12 bases between. The CDR3 consists of 16 residues. The CDR3 nucleotides are TGTGCCAGCAGCGTAAGTTTTAGGCATAACACCGGGGAGCTGTTTTTT. Residues: CASSVSFRHNTGELFF.

The CDR3: CASSPRVPSYNEQFF. The CDR3 region has the DNA TGTGCCAGCAGCCCGAGGGTCCCCTCCTACAATGAGCAGTTCTTC. The gene calls are TRBV13 and TRBJ2-1; possibly TRBD2 for D (5 bases). There are 15 residues in the CDR3. V dropped 5 bases and J dropped 0 bases, with 11 bases sitting between them. Germline V gives CDR1 PRHDT, CDR2 FYEKMQ (reference sequence).

This clone was recorded once. This rearrangement joins TRBV11-1 to TRBJ2-1; a weak D match, TRBD1 (6 bases). Trimming cost V 2 bases and J 12 bases, with 17 bases left between them. The CDR3 is 14 residues long. The V gene's germline CDR1 is SGHAT and CDR2 FQDESV (reference sequence). The CDR3, as DNA: TGTGCCAGCAGCTTAACCAAGACAGGAATTGGGCAGTTCTTC. Translated, it gives CASSLTKTGIGQFF.

Only one count was recorded for this clone. The chain is built from TRBV7-4 and TRBJ2-1; 8 bases agree with TRBD2. The V gene end was trimmed by 8 bases and the J gene end by 9 bases; junction bases not matched to a gene: 18. CDR1 and CDR2 (germline): SGHVT, SQSDAQ. The CDR3 is made up of 16 amino acids. CDR3 in DNA: TGTGCCAGCTGGGGGCCACACGGCGGGAGGAACGGTGAGCAGTTCTTC. It yields the protein CASWGPHGGRNGEQFF.

V and J are TRBV5-1 and TRBJ1-1; 7 nucleotides align to TRBD1. The length of the CDR3 is 14 residues. The V gene's germline CDR1 is SGHRS and CDR2 YFSETQ. The junction had 9 bases not matched to a gene; V was cut back by 5 bases and J by 5 bases. CDR3 DNA sequence: TGCGCCAGCAGTTTAACAGGGGCCATGACTGAAGCTTTCTTT. This sequence encodes CASSLTGAMTEAFF.